These 31 T cell receptor beta chains came from one sample sequenced in a study of cytomegalovirus exposure and HLA in healthy donors. The PCR contained 60 Vbeta and 13 Jbeta primers. The repertoire was sequenced with immunoSEQ multiplex PCR; TCRdb's copy has only in-frame clones and lacks some. This repertoire shows about 200,000 clones, 80% to 90% found once; its top ten account for 0.31%. The specimen sequenced was PBMCs. These receptors were taken from a woman under 40 in good health and CMV-seronegative.

This clone has a single count. The rearrangement links TRBV19 to TRBJ2-7; D remains ambiguous. The CDR3 has 14 residues. Trimming stripped 5 bases from V and 4 bases from J, with 15 bases between. Germline V gene lookup returns CDR1 LNHDA and CDR2 SQIVND (reference sequence). In nucleotides, the CDR3 is TGTGCCAGTAGTTCCCGGCCGGGTGGTTACGAGCAGTACTTC. Its translation: CASSSRPGGYEQYF. The full variable domain, with the rest looked up from reference TRBV19 and TRBJ2-7, is DGGITQSPKYLFRKEGQNVTLSCEQNLNHDAMYWYRQDPGQGLRLIYYSQIVNDFQKGDIAEGYSVSREKKESFPLTVTSAQKNPTAFYLCASSSRPGGYEQYFGPGTRLTVT.

The chain employs TRBV27 and TRBJ2-5; 7 nucleotides match TRBD1. Germline CDR1 MNHEY, CDR2 SMNVEV (reference sequence). This CDR3 is 13 amino acids long. With 6 bases clipped from V and 5 bases from J, the junction kept 6 bases outside the gene matches. The CDR3 nucleotides read TGTGCCAGCAGCCCGGACAGGACGGAGACCCAGTACTTC. Amino acid sequence: CASSPDRTETQYF.

The rearrangement links TRBV11-1 to TRBJ1-2, with D hard to call. V gave up 1 base and J gave up 2 bases, with 14 bases separating them. Germline V lookup: CDR1 SGHAT, CDR2 FQDESV (reference sequence). This CDR3 region has 16 residues. CDR3 sequence (DNA): TGTGCCAGCAGCTTAGATCCGGTGACGGGGAACTATGGCTACACCTTC. Residues: CASSLDPVTGNYGYTF.

The chain recombines TRBV15 with TRBJ2-1; 11 nucleotides match TRBD1. Germline trimming cut 1 base from V and 7 bases from J; bases unmatched to any gene: 9. This CDR3 has 17 amino acids. The germline V gene has CDR1 LNHNV and CDR2 YYDKDF (reference sequence). The CDR3 DNA reads as TGTGCCACCAGCAGAGGAGCCCGGGACAGGGGGTGGAATGAGCAGTTCTTC. This encodes CATSRGARDRGWNEQFF.

V and J are TRBV28 and TRBJ1-2; D is uncertain. V was shortened by 3 bases and J by 4 bases, with 12 bases between the two germline ends. This CDR3 region has 14 residues. In germline, CDR1 is MDHEN, CDR2 SYDVKM. The CDR3 DNA follows: TGTGCCAGCAGTTTCGCGGTGAAGCTCTATGGCTACACCTTC. As protein: CASSFAVKLYGYTF.

The J gene is TRBJ2-7, the V gene TRBV5-1; weak D call: TRBD1 (5 bases). Germline V gene lookup returns CDR1 SGHRS and CDR2 YFSETQ. Trimming pared 0 bases from V and 6 bases from J, leaving 13 bases between. The CDR3 runs to 14 residues. Here the CDR3 reads CASSLGQGSGEQYF. The CDR3 DNA sequence: TGCGCCAGCAGCTTGGGGCAGGGATCGGGCGAGCAGTACTTC.

The J gene is TRBJ2-2, the V gene TRBV11-3, with TRBD2 identical over 8 bases. The CDR3 length is 15 residues. Trimming cost V 3 bases and J 3 bases; bases outside gene matches: 3. Germline loops: CDR1 SGHNT, CDR2 YENEEA. The CDR3 reads CASSFRGGYTGELFF. For the CDR3, the DNA is TGTGCCAGCAGCTTCCGGGGGGGATACACCGGGGAGCTGTTTTTT.

The chain recombines TRBV27 with TRBJ2-2; a weak D match, TRBD2 (5 bases). The CDR3 sequence is 13 residues long. The V gene's germline CDR1 is MNHEY and CDR2 SMNVEV (reference sequence). Trimming cost V 6 bases and J 4 bases, with 9 bases left between them. This CDR3 is CASSSGLTGELFF. CDR3 nucleotide sequence: TGTGCCAGCAGCAGCGGACTCACCGGGGAGCTGTTTTTT.

This clone was observed a handful of times. The chain couples TRBV25-1 to TRBJ1-1; perhaps TRBD1 as D (5 bases). Germline CDR1 MGHDK, CDR2 SYGVNS. V gave up 1 base and J gave up 5 bases, with 11 bases separating them. The CDR3 totals 14 residues. The CDR3 sequence: CASSESGVRTEAFF. CDR3 nucleotides: TGTGCCAGCAGTGAATCGGGGGTTAGGACTGAAGCTTTCTTT.

This chain connects TRBV2 to TRBJ2-5; tentative D call: TRBD2 (7 bases). Germline CDR1 is SNHLY and CDR2 is FYNNEI. This CDR3 spans 14 amino acids. Trimming removed 5 bases from V and 5 bases from J, with 15 bases in between. This chain's CDR3 is CASSLGGRVETQYF. CDR3 nucleotides: TGTGCCAGCAGTCTCGGGGGGCGCGTGGAGACCCAGTACTTC. The variable domain in full, completed from reference TRBV2 and TRBJ2-5, reads EPEVTQTPSHQVTQMGQEVILRCVPISNHLYFYWYRQILGQKVEFLVSFYNNEISEKSEIFDDQFSVERPDGSNFTLKIRSTKLEDSAMYFCASSLGGRVETQYFGPGTRLLVL.

This clone was detected a few times. The genes are TRBV19 and TRBJ2-3, with D perhaps TRBD2 (6 bases). From germline, CDR1 is LNHDA and CDR2 SQIVND (reference sequence). V lost 4 bases to trimming and J lost 2 bases, with 16 bases between them. This CDR3 contains 16 residues. CDR3 region: CASSTRTPGVTDTQYF. CDR3 DNA: TGTGCCAGTAGTACTCGGACACCGGGGGTCACAGATACGCAGTATTTT. The full variable domain, rest sourced from reference TRBV19 and TRBJ2-3, is DGGITQSPKYLFRKEGQNVTLSCEQNLNHDAMYWYRQDPGQGLRLIYYSQIVNDFQKGDIAEGYSVSREKKESFPLTVTSAQKNPTAFYLCASSTRTPGVTDTQYFGPGTRLTVL.

The chain combines TRBV4-1 with TRBJ2-1; 10 nucleotides agree with TRBD2. CDR3 size: 16 residues. V lost 1 base, J lost 4 bases, and 4 bases stayed unmatched. The germline V gene has CDR1 MGHRA and CDR2 YSYEKL. CDR3 sequence: CASSQALAGAYNEQFF. CDR3 DNA sequence: TGCGCCAGCAGCCAAGCCCTAGCGGGAGCTTACAATGAGCAGTTCTTC.

This clone has just one count. The chain links TRBV4-2 to TRBJ2-5, with 10 bases identical to TRBD1. V lost 1 base to trimming and J lost 4 bases; unmatched junction nucleotides: 3. CDR1 and CDR2 from the germline V gene are LGHNA and YNFKEQ. The CDR3 runs 15 residues. CDR3 protein: CASSQGTGGRETQYF. The CDR3 nucleotides read TGTGCCAGCAGCCAAGGGACAGGGGGAAGAGAGACCCAGTACTTC.

The V call is TRBV13, the J call TRBJ1-2, with a possible D match to TRBD1 (6 bases). Germline V gene sequence: CDR1 PRHDT, CDR2 FYEKMQ (reference sequence). With 5 bases removed from V and 7 bases from J, the gap between germline ends came to 11 bases. This CDR3 is built from 12 residues. The CDR3: CASSRGGAGYTF. The CDR3 coding sequence is TGTGCCAGCAGCCGTGGGGGGGCTGGCTACACCTTC.

V is TRBV5-1 and J is TRBJ2-7; 8 nucleotides align to TRBD2. V lost 4 bases and J lost 5; bases outside the gene matches: 8. Germline values: CDR1 SGHRS, CDR2 YFSETQ. This CDR3 is built from 14 residues. The CDR3 loop is CASSMGGLGDEQYF. The CDR3 coding sequence is TGCGCCAGCAGCATGGGGGGACTAGGGGACGAGCAGTACTTC.

This sequence joins TRBV30 and TRBJ2-3; 11 bases align to TRBD1. Unmatched junction bases numbered 2, after V lost 2 bases and J lost 4 bases. The CDR3 spans 14 residues. Germline V CDR1 and CDR2: GTSNPN, SVGIG (reference sequence). The CDR3 sequence: CAWSRGQGADTQYF. CDR3 nucleotides: TGTGCCTGGAGTAGGGGACAGGGGGCAGATACGCAGTATTTT.

This chain joins TRBV7-3 and TRBJ2-1, with 7 nucleotides matching TRBD2. V lost 4 bases to trimming and J lost 6 bases; unmatched junction nucleotides: 9. CDR3 length equals 15 residues. The V gene's germline CDR1 is SGHTA and CDR2 FQGTGA. CDR3 nucleotide sequence: TGTGCCAGCAGCTCCGAGAGGCTAGCGGTCAATGAGCAGTTCTTC. Translated: CASSSERLAVNEQFF.

The gene calls are TRBV27 and TRBJ2-7, with 7 bases fitting TRBD1. After removal of 3 bases from V and 3 bases from J, the junction contained 8 bases not matched to a gene. The germline gives CDR1 MNHEY, CDR2 SMNVEV (reference sequence). The CDR3 loop spans 15 amino acids. CDR3 amino acids: CASSLETGPNYEQYF. In DNA, the CDR3 is TGTGCCAGCAGTTTGGAGACAGGGCCTAACTACGAGCAGTACTTC.

This clone was recorded only once. This chain joins TRBV4-1 and TRBJ2-1, with 14 bases matching TRBD2. The CDR3 covers 17 residues. The trim removed 4 bases at V and 8 bases at J, leaving 10 bases unmatched. CDR1 and CDR2 from the germline V gene are MGHRA and YSYEKL. The CDR3 loop is CASSPSRTSGGRDEQFF. CDR3 DNA sequence: TGCGCCAGCAGCCCCTCCCGGACTAGCGGGGGGAGGGATGAGCAGTTCTTC.

The chain employs TRBV7-2 and TRBJ1-2; D is undetermined. The CDR3 spans 16 residues. Trimming left V 4 bases short and J 8 bases short, with 23 bases between. The germline V gene encodes CDR1 SGHTA and CDR2 FQGNSA. CDR3 nucleotide sequence: TGTGCCAGCAGCTCAATCGGTTCGAGGACTTTGAAAGGCTACACCTTC. It translates to CASSSIGSRTLKGYTF.

This clone was observed a single time. This chain joins TRBV7-8 and TRBJ1-4; 9 bases line up with TRBD1. Germline V CDR1 and CDR2: SGHVS, FQNEAQ. V was clipped by 5 bases and J by 3 bases; unmatched bases: 4. The CDR3 spans 15 residues. The CDR3 loop is CASSTDRGSNEKLFF. In nucleotides, the CDR3 is TGTGCCAGCAGCACAGACAGGGGGTCTAATGAAAAACTGTTTTTT.

The CDR3 DNA is TGTGCCAGCAGTGTAACAGGGGTGAGGGAGCAGTACTTC. It yields the protein CASSVTGVREQYF. The chain uses TRBV28 and TRBJ2-7; the match to TRBD1 covers 7 bases. The V gene's germline CDR1 is MDHEN and CDR2 SYDVKM. V dropped 5 bases and J dropped 7; count of bases not matched to a gene: 8. This CDR3 has 13 residues. Supplemented by reference TRBV28 and TRBJ2-7, the full variable domain reads DVKVTQSSRYLVKRTGEKVFLECVQDMDHENMFWYRQDPGLGLRLIYFSYDVKMKEKGDIPEGYSVSREKKERFSLILESASTNQTSMYLCASSVTGVREQYFGPGTRLTVT.

The gene calls are TRBV6-1 and TRBJ2-7; 12 bases map to TRBD2. This CDR3 is 15 amino acids long. The V gene end was trimmed by 4 bases and the J gene end by 7 bases; junction bases not matched to a gene: 8. The germline V gene has CDR1 MNHNS and CDR2 SASEGT. The CDR3 protein is CASSGLAGVRREQYF. Written as DNA, the CDR3 is TGTGCCAGCAGTGGACTAGCGGGAGTCCGTCGGGAGCAGTACTTC.

The chain carries TRBV29-1 and TRBJ2-1, with TRBD2 matching 10 bases. The V gene's germline CDR1 is SQVTM and CDR2 ANQGSEA. CDR3 size: 13 residues. Trimming at V came to 5 bases and at J to 9 bases, leaving 7 bases not matched to a gene. CDR3 nucleotide sequence: TGCAGCGTTATTGGGACTAGCGATTCTGAGCAGTTCTTC. It specifies CSVIGTSDSEQFF.

This chain uses TRBV5-5 with TRBJ2-1; 8 bases line up with TRBD2. This CDR3 is built from 15 residues. V was clipped by 0 bases and J by 8 bases; unmatched bases: 7. Germline V gene lookup returns CDR1 SGHKS and CDR2 YYEKEE (reference sequence). The CDR3 reads CASSLVGLGVDEQFF. DNA of the CDR3: TGTGCCAGCAGCTTGGTGGGACTAGGCGTCGATGAGCAGTTCTTC.

This clone occurred once. This chain links TRBV2 with TRBJ2-1; 10 nucleotides agree with TRBD2. Per the germline V gene, CDR1 is SNHLY and CDR2 is FYNNEI. This CDR3 has 14 residues. Trimming cost V 7 bases and J 6 bases; bases outside gene matches: 6. The CDR3 reads CASTKGLAPNEQFF. As DNA, the CDR3 is TGTGCCAGCACCAAGGGACTAGCGCCCAATGAGCAGTTCTTC.

The chain uses TRBV6-1 and TRBJ2-1; 10 bases map to TRBD1. V gave up 1 base and J gave up 7 bases; unmatched junction bases: 4. CDR1 MNHNS and CDR2 SASEGT come from the germline V gene. This CDR3 is 15 amino acids long. The DNA for the CDR3 is TGTGCCAGCAGTGAAGAGGGACAGGGGTTTAATGAGCAGTTCTTC. It specifies CASSEEGQGFNEQFF.

This chain uses TRBV9 with TRBJ2-5; tentative D call: TRBD2 (6 bases). V lost 0 bases and J 1 base, leaving 10 bases between the germline ends. The CDR3 has 15 residues. Germline V gene lookup returns CDR1 SGDLS and CDR2 YYNGEE. The CDR3 DNA reads TGTGCCAGCAGCGTAGTCGGACTAACCCAAGAGACCCAGTACTTC. Translating it yields CASSVVGLTQETQYF.

The rearrangement uses TRBV6-5 and TRBJ2-1; weak D call: TRBD1 (6 bases). CDR1 MNHEY and CDR2 SVGAGI come from the germline V gene. V shed 5 bases and J shed 1 base, with 12 bases lying between them. The CDR3 contains 15 residues. This CDR3 is CASSPRQVSYNEQFF. The DNA of the CDR3 is TGTGCCAGCAGTCCTCGACAGGTTTCCTACAATGAGCAGTTCTTC.

This chain links TRBV9 with TRBJ2-2; the D gene is possibly TRBD2 (7 bases). This CDR3 comprises 18 residues. Trimming pared 3 bases from V and 3 bases from J, leaving 21 bases between. Germline V gene sequence: CDR1 SGDLS, CDR2 YYNGEE. This CDR3 is CASSALQGGGGYTGELFF. The CDR3 DNA reads as TGTGCCAGCAGCGCCCTACAGGGCGGGGGAGGGTACACCGGGGAGCTGTTTTTT.

This chain links TRBV7-2 with TRBJ2-7; 10 nucleotides match TRBD1. Germline V gives CDR1 SGHTA, CDR2 FQGNSA. The ends lost 2 bases at V and 5 bases at J; junction bases unmatched: 6. The CDR3 contains 15 residues. The CDR3 spells CASSLRGQGYNEQYF. The CDR3 DNA reads TGTGCCAGCAGCTTAAGGGGACAGGGGTACAACGAGCAGTACTTC.